The T cell receptor beta chain under discussion was sequenced for a study of cytomegalovirus exposure and HLA in healthy donors. Broader study findings: The number of N-insertions in an Asian-associated ancestry cluster was reportedly below the approximately 700-donor mean in a later analysis.

V trimming: 2 bases; J trimming: 6 bases; junction bases outside the gene matches: 4. CDR3 length equals 15 residues. Germline lookup yields CDR1 MNHNY and CDR2 SVGAGI (reference sequence). This PCR relied on a set of 60 Vbeta primers and 13 Jbeta primers. Method: immunoSEQ multiplex PCR; TCRdb's copy keeps in-frame clones and lacks some. This sample has about 160,000 clones; roughly 80% occur once, and the top ten carry approximately 1.5%. This clone came up many times. Its antigen is not identified. The receptor comes from a girl under 18 in good health and CMV-seropositive. Sequencing was done on a sample of PBMCs. This chain connects TRBV6-6 to TRBJ2-1; 10 nucleotides agree with TRBD2. CDR3 coding DNA: TGTGCCAGCAGTTACGTAGCGGGAGGTGGCAATGAGCAGTTCTTC. This gives the protein CASSYVAGGGNEQFF.